The 13 T cell receptor beta chains reported below all come from one sample, sequenced in a study of blood T cell repertoires in COVID-19. Clones were sequenced by immunoSEQ multiplex PCR, and TCRdb holds only the in-frame ones, with some missing. The sample records 200,000 to 250,000 clones, roughly 84% being singletons. The specimen was PBMCs or T cells enriched from blood (not recorded which). The receptors here all came from a middle-aged woman who had recovered from COVID-19.

V and J are TRBV10-2 and TRBJ1-5, with 7 positions matching TRBD1. Germline V lookup: CDR1 WSHSY, CDR2 SAAADI. The CDR3 covers 13 residues. V trimming: 6 bases; J trimming: 3 bases; junction bases outside the gene matches: 2. Here the CDR3 reads CASSGQVNQPQHF. In nucleotides, the CDR3 is TGCGCCAGCAGCGGACAGGTCAATCAGCCCCAGCATTTT.

This sequence joins TRBV5-1 and TRBJ2-1; 11 nucleotides agree with TRBD1. J lost 7 bases, V lost 4 bases, and 7 bases had no gene match. The CDR3 totals 15 residues. Per germline, CDR1 SGHRS and CDR2 YFSETQ. DNA for the CDR3: TGCGCCAGCAGCCTGGACAGGGGGCAGTATAATGAGCAGTTCTTC. Translation: CASSLDRGQYNEQFF.

The chain combines TRBV28 with TRBJ2-7; D unresolved. Trimming cost V 2 bases and J 6 bases, with 11 bases left between them. Germline lookup yields CDR1 MDHEN and CDR2 SYDVKM. This CDR3 is built from 13 residues. The CDR3 coding sequence is TGTGCCAGCAGTTTACAGGATTGGCCCGAGCAGTACTTC. Translated: CASSLQDWPEQYF.

This clone has a handful of counts. The gene calls are TRBV5-1 and TRBJ1-1; unclear D gene. The CDR3 runs to 13 residues. Germline-derived CDR1 and CDR2 are SGHRS and YFSETQ. Deletions cut 2 bases from V and 1 base from J, with 6 bases between. Here the CDR3 reads CASSLEGNTEAFF. The CDR3 bases are TGCGCCAGCAGCTTAGAGGGGAACACTGAAGCTTTCTTT.

This sequence joins TRBV30 and TRBJ1-5, with unresolved D. Germline CDR1 and CDR2: GTSNPN and SVGIG (reference sequence). The CDR3 extends over 12 amino acids. Trimming left V 3 bases short and J 7 bases short, with 10 bases between. CDR3 DNA: TGTGCCTGGAGCATCGGGAGGCAGCCCCAGCATTTT. It translates to CAWSIGRQPQHF. Combining the CDR3 with reference TRBV30 and TRBJ1-5 gives the whole variable domain SQTIHQWPATLVQPVGSPLSLECTVEGTSNPNLYWYRQAAGRGLQLLFYSVGIGQISSEVPQNLSASRPQDRQFILSSKKLLLSDSGFYLCAWSIGRQPQHFGDGTRLSIL.

The rearrangement uses TRBV18 and TRBJ2-2; a weak D match, TRBD2 (5 bases). CDR3 size: 16 residues. Between the trimmed V and J ends, which lost 3 bases and 3 bases, there was a span of 14 bases. Germline assignment: CDR1 KGHSH and CDR2 LQKENI. CDR3 region: CASSPPEVAYTGELFF. In nucleotides, the CDR3 is TGTGCCAGCTCACCCCCTGAGGTAGCGTACACCGGGGAGCTGTTTTTT.

J is TRBJ2-1 and V is TRBV7-2; 8 bases are shared with TRBD2. Germline V lookup: CDR1 SGHTA, CDR2 FQGNSA. Unmatched junction bases numbered 8, after V lost 4 bases and J lost 6 bases. The length of the CDR3 is 15 residues. CDR3 sequence reads: CASSSGLGGINEQFF. The CDR3 DNA reads TGTGCCAGCAGCTCGGGACTAGGCGGGATCAATGAGCAGTTCTTC.

This clone was counted only a few times. This chain joins TRBV3-1 (or the pseudogene TRBV3-2) and TRBJ2-1, with TRBD2 matching 11 bases. The CDR3 consists of 14 residues. V shed 4 bases and J 6 bases; nucleotides not matched to a gene: 2. In germline, CDR1 is LGHDT, CDR2 YNNKEL (reference sequence). DNA of the CDR3: TGTGCCAGCAGCCCACTAGCGGGAGCCAATGAGCAGTTCTTC. Translation gives CASSPLAGANEQFF.

This clone was counted a few times. This chain joins TRBV30 and TRBJ2-7; weak D call: TRBD2 (5 bases). V lost 4 bases, J lost 3 bases, and 7 bases lay in between. CDR3 length: 11 amino acids. Germline V gene data show CDR1 as GTSNPN and CDR2 as SVGIG (reference sequence). Here the CDR3 reads CAWTGNYEQYF. The CDR3 DNA reads as TGTGCCTGGACCGGGAACTACGAGCAGTACTTC.

Comments on this clone: A junction end diverges from the germline sequence, so it may reflect a read error. The J gene is TRBJ2-3, the V gene TRBV25-1, with TRBD1 matching 7 bases. The CDR3 runs to 18 residues. Germline lookup yields CDR1 MGHDK and CDR2 SYGVNS. CDR3: CASTDRTGPSPLTETQYF. DNA for the CDR3: TGTGCCAGCACCGACCGGACAGGACCGTCCCCCCTCACAGAAACGCAGTATTTT.

The gene calls are TRBV4-1 and TRBJ2-2; 8 nucleotides agree with TRBD2. This CDR3 spans 17 amino acids. Germline CDR1 MGHRA, CDR2 YSYEKL. Trimming at V came to 3 bases and at J to 4 bases, leaving 10 bases not matched to a gene. DNA of the CDR3: TGCGCCAGCAGCCATCGCGGGCGGGGGGCTCGCACCGGGGAGCTGTTTTTT. As protein: CASSHRGRGARTGELFF.

The gene calls are TRBV5-4 and TRBJ1-1; TRBD1 aligns across 7 bases. This CDR3 region has 15 residues. Unmatched junction bases numbered 5, after V lost 0 bases and J lost 3 bases. Germline CDR1 SGHNT, CDR2 YYREEE (reference sequence). The CDR3 DNA reads TGTGCCAGCAGCTTGGGACAGGGTCCACACACTGAAGCTTTCTTT. It codes for CASSLGQGPHTEAFF. Full variable domain (outside the CDR3, taken from reference TRBV5-4 and TRBJ1-1): ETGVTQSPTHLIKTRGQQVTLRCSSQSGHNTVSWYQQALGQGPQFIFQYYREEENGRGNFPPRFSGLQFPNYSSELNVNALELDDSALYLCASSLGQGPHTEAFFGQGTRLTVV.

The chain has TRBV19 and TRBJ1-5; 7 bases line up with TRBD1. V lost 1 base and J lost 3; bases outside the gene matches: 6. The CDR3 consists of 16 residues. Germline V CDR1 and CDR2: LNHDA, SQIVND (reference sequence). As DNA, the CDR3 is TGTGCCAGTAGTATAGTATCGGGACAGAACAATCAGCCCCAGCATTTT. Translated: CASSIVSGQNNQPQHF.